Each of the 9 T cell receptor beta chains below was sequenced from the same sample in a study of control samples from healthy donors and cancer patients. Sequenced by immunoSEQ multiplex PCR; TCRdb stores in-frame clones only, minus some. The data show 150,000 or so clones, about 90% seen once. Sample: blood. These receptors all come from a woman aged 25 to 45 in good health.

This sequence joins TRBV19 and TRBJ1-2; 7 positions match TRBD1. The V gene end was trimmed by 11 bases and the J gene end by 0 bases; junction bases not matched to a gene: 15. CDR1 is LNHDA and CDR2 is SQIVND in the germline V gene (reference sequence). The CDR3 has 16 residues. The DNA of the CDR3 is TGTGCCGACCCTCCGGGACAGCGTCAACCTAACTATGGCTACACCTTC. This sequence encodes CADPPGQRQPNYGYTF.

The chain has TRBV7-6 and TRBJ2-1; tentatively, D is TRBD2 (6 bases). With 4 bases removed from V and 1 base from J, the gap between germline ends came to 20 bases. Germline CDR1 and CDR2: SGHVS and FNYEAQ. CDR3 length: 18 amino acids. CDR3 loop: CASSSGWAGTPSYNEQFF. CDR3 nucleotides: TGTGCCAGCAGCTCAGGCTGGGCCGGGACTCCGTCCTACAATGAGCAGTTCTTC.

The J gene is TRBJ2-1, the V gene TRBV24-1; 10 nucleotides line up with TRBD2. Germline V gene data show CDR1 as KGHDR and CDR2 as SFDVKD. There are 16 residues in the CDR3. V lost 4 bases to trimming and J lost 1 base; unmatched junction nucleotides: 3. CDR3 sequence: CATSEPSGGSYNEQFF. As DNA, the CDR3 is TGTGCCACCAGTGAGCCTAGCGGGGGATCCTACAATGAGCAGTTCTTC.

The chain carries TRBV7-2 and TRBJ1-2, with D possibly matching TRBD1 (6 bases). The germline CDR1 and CDR2 sequences are SGHTA and FQGNSA. This CDR3 spans 14 amino acids. V lost 4 bases and J lost 7, with 16 bases in between. The CDR3: CASSSPHRQVGYTF. CDR3 bases: TGTGCCAGCAGCTCCCCCCACCGACAGGTTGGCTACACCTTC. Together with reference TRBV7-2 and TRBJ1-2, the CDR3 gives the full variable domain: GAGVSQSPSNKVTEKGKDVELRCDPISGHTALYWYRQSLGQGLEFLIYFQGNSAPDKSGLPSDRFSAERTGGSVSTLTIQRTQQEDSAVYLCASSSPHRQVGYTFGSGTRLTVV.

The chain uses TRBV14 and TRBJ2-2; D remains unclear. The CDR3 has 15 residues. Germline lookup yields CDR1 SGHDN and CDR2 FVKESK. The V and J ends lost 2 bases and 6 bases respectively, with 13 bases between them. The CDR3 loop reads CASSQHRPPAGELFF. CDR3 DNA sequence: TGTGCCAGCAGCCAACATCGGCCCCCCGCCGGGGAGCTGTTTTTT. Variable domain in full (rest from reference TRBV14 and TRBJ2-2): EAGVTQFPSHSVIEKGQTVTLRCDPISGHDNLYWYRRVMGKEIKFLLHFVKESKQDESGMPNNRFLAERTGGTYSTLKVQPAELEDSGVYFCASSQHRPPAGELFFGEGSRLTVL.

The genes are TRBV10-3 and TRBJ2-7; tentatively, D is TRBD2 (6 bases). CDR3 length: 15 residues. Trimming took 4 bases from V and 0 from J, leaving 13 bases between them. CDR1 and CDR2 from the germline V gene are ENHRY and SYGVKD. The CDR3 protein is CAISGTTGSSYEQYF. As DNA, the CDR3 is TGTGCCATCAGTGGGACTACCGGGAGCTCCTACGAGCAGTACTTC.

The table lists this clone with a count of one. The rearrangement links TRBV11-2 to TRBJ2-5; tentatively, D is TRBD1 (5 bases). With 3 bases removed from V and 2 bases from J, the gap between germline ends came to 10 bases. The CDR3 spans 14 residues. Germline assignment: CDR1 SGHAT and CDR2 FQNNGV. The CDR3 protein is CASSLWTSQETQYF. CDR3 sequence (DNA): TGTGCCAGCAGCTTGTGGACATCACAAGAGACCCAGTACTTC.

Details on this clone: Other DNA sequences within the sample encode an identical CDR3. The chain combines TRBV28 with TRBJ2-7; no clear D gene. Trimming left V 2 bases short and J 4 bases short, with 3 bases between. Looked up from germline, CDR1 is MDHEN and CDR2 is SYDVKM. The CDR3 is made up of 11 amino acids. This CDR3 is CASSLGYEQYF. CDR3 sequence (DNA): TGTGCCAGCAGTTTAGGATACGAGCAGTACTTC.

This sequence joins TRBV6-2 or TRBV6-3 and TRBJ1-5, with 10 bases fitting TRBD1. Losses at the gene ends were 3 bases for V and 6 bases for J; bases not matched to a gene: 2. Germline V gene sequence: CDR1 MNHEY, CDR2 SVGEGT. The CDR3 totals 14 residues. Written as DNA, the CDR3 is TGTGCCAGCAGTTATGGGACAGGGGTTCAGCCCCAGCATTTT. Residues: CASSYGTGVQPQHF.